Described below is a single TCR beta chain sequence and its context. This specimen belongs to a study of blood T cell repertoires in COVID-19. Study overall: There were acute and convalescent COVID-19 samples, and they came from the United States, Italy and Spain. Sample material is recorded as cDNA or gDNA derived from T cells, B-cell-depleted T cells, or PBMCs.

Germline V CDR1 and CDR2: SGDLS, YYNGEE. Unmatched junction bases numbered 14, after V lost 1 base and J lost 9 bases. The CDR3 consists of 18 residues. Original processing notes: Quantification of nucleated cells was approximated via reference gene primer amplification. The protocol was immunoSEQ multiplex PCR, while the TCRdb copy is restricted to in-frame clones and leaves out a portion. V and J calls and clone size are given by that table; D and trimming were obtained from the DNA. The sample shows 150,000 to 200,000 clones, about 88% of them seen only once. The chain has TRBV9 and TRBJ2-1; TRBD2 matches 12 bases. Sequenced input: peripheral blood. The origin of this receptor is a woman of 80 years or more with acute or convalescent COVID-19. CDR3 amino acids: CASSVMSSRLAGETEQFF. The CDR3 nucleotides read TGTGCCAGCAGCGTAATGAGTTCGAGACTAGCGGGGGAGACTGAGCAGTTCTTC. The full variable domain, completed using reference TRBV9 and TRBJ2-1, is DSGVTQTPKHLITATGQRVTLRCSPRSGDLSVYWYQQSLDQGLQFLIQYYNGEERAKGNILERFSAQQFPDLHSELNLSSLELGDSALYFCASSVMSSRLAGETEQFFGPGTRLTVL.